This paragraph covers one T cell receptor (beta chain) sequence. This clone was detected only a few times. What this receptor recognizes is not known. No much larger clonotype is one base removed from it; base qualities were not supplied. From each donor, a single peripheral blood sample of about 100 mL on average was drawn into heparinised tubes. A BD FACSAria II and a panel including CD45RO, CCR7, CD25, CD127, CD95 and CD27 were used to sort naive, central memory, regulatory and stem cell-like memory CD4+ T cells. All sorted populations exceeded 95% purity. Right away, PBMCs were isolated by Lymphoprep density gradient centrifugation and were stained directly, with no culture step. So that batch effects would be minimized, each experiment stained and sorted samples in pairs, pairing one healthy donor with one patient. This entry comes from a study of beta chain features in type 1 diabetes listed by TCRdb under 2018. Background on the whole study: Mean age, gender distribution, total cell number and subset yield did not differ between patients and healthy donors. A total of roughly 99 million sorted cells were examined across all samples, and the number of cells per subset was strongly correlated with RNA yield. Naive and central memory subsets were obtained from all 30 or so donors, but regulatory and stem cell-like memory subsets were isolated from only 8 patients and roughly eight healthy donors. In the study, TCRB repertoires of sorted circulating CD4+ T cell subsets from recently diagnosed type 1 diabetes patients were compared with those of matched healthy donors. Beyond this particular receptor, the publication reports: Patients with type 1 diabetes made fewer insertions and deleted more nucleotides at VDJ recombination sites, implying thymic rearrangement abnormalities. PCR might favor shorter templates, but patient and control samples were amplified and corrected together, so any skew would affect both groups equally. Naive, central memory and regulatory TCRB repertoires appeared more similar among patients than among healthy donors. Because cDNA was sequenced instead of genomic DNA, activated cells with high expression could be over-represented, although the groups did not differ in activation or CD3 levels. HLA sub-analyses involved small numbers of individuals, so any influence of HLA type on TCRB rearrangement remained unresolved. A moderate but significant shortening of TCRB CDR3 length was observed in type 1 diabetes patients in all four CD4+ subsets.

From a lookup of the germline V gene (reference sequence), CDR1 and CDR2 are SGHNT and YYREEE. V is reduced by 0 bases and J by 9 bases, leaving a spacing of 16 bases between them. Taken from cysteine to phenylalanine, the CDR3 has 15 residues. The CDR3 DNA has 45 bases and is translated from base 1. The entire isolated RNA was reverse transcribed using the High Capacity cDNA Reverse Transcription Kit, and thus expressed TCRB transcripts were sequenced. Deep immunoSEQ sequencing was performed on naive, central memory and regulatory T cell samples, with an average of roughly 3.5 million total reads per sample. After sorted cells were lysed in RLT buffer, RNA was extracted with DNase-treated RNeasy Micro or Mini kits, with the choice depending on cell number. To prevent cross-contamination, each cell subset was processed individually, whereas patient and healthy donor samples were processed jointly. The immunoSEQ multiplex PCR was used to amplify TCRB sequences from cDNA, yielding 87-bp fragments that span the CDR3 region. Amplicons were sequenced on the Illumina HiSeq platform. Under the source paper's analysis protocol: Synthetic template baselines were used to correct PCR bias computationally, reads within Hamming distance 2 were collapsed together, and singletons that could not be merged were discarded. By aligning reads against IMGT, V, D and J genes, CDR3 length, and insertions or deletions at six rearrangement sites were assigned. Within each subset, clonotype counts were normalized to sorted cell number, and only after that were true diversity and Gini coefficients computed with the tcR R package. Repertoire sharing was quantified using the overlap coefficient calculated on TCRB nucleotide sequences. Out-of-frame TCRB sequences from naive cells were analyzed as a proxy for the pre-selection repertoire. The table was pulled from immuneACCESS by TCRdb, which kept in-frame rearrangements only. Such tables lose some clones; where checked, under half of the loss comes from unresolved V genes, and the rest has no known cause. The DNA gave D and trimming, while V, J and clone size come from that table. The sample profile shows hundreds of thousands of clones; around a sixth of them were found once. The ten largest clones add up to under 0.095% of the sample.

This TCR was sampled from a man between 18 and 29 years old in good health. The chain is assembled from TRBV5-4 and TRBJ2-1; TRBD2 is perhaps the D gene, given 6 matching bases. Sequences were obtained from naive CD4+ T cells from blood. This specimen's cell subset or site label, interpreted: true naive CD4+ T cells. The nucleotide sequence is TGTGCCAGCAGCTTGGACTCGACACGGGGGAGTGAGCAGTTCTTC. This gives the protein CASSLDSTRGSEQFF.